These 28 T cell receptor beta chains share one sample of origin, sequenced in a study of T cell repertoires in aging, cancer and after chemotherapy. A mixed TRB-A/B primer pool amplified rearranged TRB by multiplex touch-down PCR. In TCRdb, the multiplex PCR reads were re-called with MiXCR into one record per CDR3 protein. The table records about 8,800 distinct CDR3 sequences, approximately 30% of them present only once. Amplification of TCR beta used genomic DNA extracted from peripheral blood. Sequencing was done on a sample of blood. These receptors all come from a human donor in good health.

The chain employs TRBV5-1 and TRBJ2-2; D remains unclear. This CDR3 is 15 amino acids long. Germline assignment: CDR1 SGHRS and CDR2 YFSETQ. V lost 3 bases, J lost 4 bases, and 13 bases lay in between. CDR3 amino acids: CASSSTLSSTGELFF. As DNA, the CDR3 is TGCGCCAGCAGCTCAACCCTATCGAGCACCGGGGAGCTGTTTTTT.

The chain uses TRBV20-1 and TRBJ2-7, with no clear D. Germline lookup yields CDR1 DFQATT and CDR2 SNEGSKA (reference sequence). The CDR3 is 13 residues long. V lost 3 bases and J 2 bases, leaving 11 bases between the germline ends. The CDR3 reads CSASRAAPYEQYF. CDR3 nucleotides: TGCAGTGCTAGCCGTGCCGCCCCCTACGAGCAGTACTTC.

Only a few counts were recorded for this clonotype. For the CDR3, the DNA is TGTGCCAGCAGTTCTCCTGGCAGGGCGCAAGAGACCCAGTACTTC. Its translation is CASSSPGRAQETQYF. This chain uses TRBV6-5 with TRBJ2-5; possibly TRBD1 for D (5 bases). Trimming took off 4 bases at V and 2 bases at J, with 14 bases between the two ends. The germline V gene has CDR1 MNHEY and CDR2 SVGAGI. CDR3 length equals 15 residues.

The chain carries TRBV30 and TRBJ1-1, with D unresolved. The CDR3 extends over 14 amino acids. Per germline, CDR1 GTSNPN and CDR2 SVGIG (reference sequence). Trimming removed 4 bases at V and 0 bases at J, with 12 bases between. CDR3 residues: CAWIAETMNTEAFF. The CDR3, as DNA: TGTGCCTGGATTGCGGAAACAATGAACACTGAAGCTTTCTTT.

This clonotype was counted between two and nine times. CDR3 region: CASSPATSGRAEQYF. The CDR3 DNA follows: TGTGCCAGCAGCCCCGCGACTAGCGGGAGGGCTGAGCAGTACTTC. The V gene is TRBV11-3, the J gene TRBJ2-7, with TRBD2 identical over 14 bases. V trimming: 5 bases; J trimming: 7 bases; junction bases outside the gene matches: 7. This CDR3 region has 15 residues. CDR1 and CDR2 from the germline V gene are SGHNT and YENEEA.

This clonotype was seen only a few times. The chain is built from TRBV6-5 and TRBJ1-3; 7 positions agree with TRBD1. V lost 6 bases, J lost 0 bases, and 2 bases stayed unmatched. The CDR3 loop spans 14 amino acids. In germline, CDR1 is MNHEY, CDR2 SVGAGI. CDR3 sequence (DNA): TGTGCCAGCAGCCCAGGGGGCTCTGGAAACACCATATATTTT. Its translation: CASSPGGSGNTIYF.

The chain links TRBV15 to TRBJ1-2, with a possible D match to TRBD1 (6 bases). CDR1 and CDR2 (germline): LNHNV, YYDKDF (reference sequence). The V and J ends lost 1 base and 3 bases respectively, with 12 bases between them. The length of the CDR3 is 15 residues. The CDR3 sequence: CATSRGGGRDYGYTF. As DNA, the CDR3 is TGTGCCACCAGCAGAGGAGGGGGGCGTGACTATGGCTACACCTTC.

This clonotype was seen a handful of times. The chain uses TRBV27 and TRBJ2-7; 8 bases fit TRBD2. J was trimmed by 6 bases and V by 2 bases; bases with no gene match: 3. Germline assignment: CDR1 MNHEY and CDR2 SMNVEV (reference sequence). CDR3 length equals 13 residues. The CDR3 DNA is TGTGCCAGCAGTTTAGTTGCGGGGGGCGAGCAGTACTTC. The encoded protein is CASSLVAGGEQYF.

By share, this clonotype counts as medium-sized. The chain is built from TRBV29-1 and TRBJ2-2, with 10 nucleotides matching TRBD2. Germline V gives CDR1 SQVTM, CDR2 ANQGSEA. The V gene end was trimmed by 3 bases and the J gene end by 5 bases; junction bases not matched to a gene: 6. The CDR3 has 15 residues. CDR3 residues: CSVERLAGVTGELFF. For the CDR3, the DNA is TGCAGCGTTGAGAGGCTAGCGGGGGTAACCGGGGAGCTGTTTTTT.

V usage is TRBV19 and J usage is TRBJ1-1; 7 positions match TRBD1. Unmatched junction bases numbered 6, after V lost 4 bases and J lost 4 bases. The CDR3 has 14 amino acids. The V gene's germline CDR1 is LNHDA and CDR2 SQIVND (reference sequence). The CDR3: CASSTYRGGTEAFF. CDR3 in DNA: TGTGCCAGTAGTACCTACAGGGGCGGCACTGAAGCTTTCTTT.

This clonotype has only a few counts. The chain couples TRBV19 to TRBJ2-7; 7 bases align to TRBD1. Per the germline V gene, CDR1 is LNHDA and CDR2 is SQIVND (reference sequence). The CDR3 covers 14 residues. Unmatched junction bases numbered 5, after V lost 5 bases and J lost 1 base. For the CDR3, the DNA is TGTGCCAGTAGTGCGCAGACAGGGTCCTACGAGCAGTACTTC. Encoded protein: CASSAQTGSYEQYF.

The J gene is TRBJ2-7, the V gene TRBV6-5; 9 nucleotides match TRBD2. In germline, CDR1 is MNHEY, CDR2 SVGAGI. The ends lost 6 bases at V and 7 bases at J; junction bases unmatched: 13. The CDR3 covers 15 residues. The CDR3 nucleotides read TGTGCCAGCAGCCCCCCTGGGCGGGAGGGTAGAGAGCAGTACTTC. Translated, it gives CASSPPGREGREQYF.

This clonotype was detected once. The chain carries TRBV18 and TRBJ2-7; D may be TRBD1 (6 bases). The CDR3 runs to 15 residues. Germline V gene lookup returns CDR1 KGHSH and CDR2 LQKENI. The V end lost 7 bases, the J end lost 2 bases, and 18 bases lay between the germline ends. The CDR3 DNA reads TGTGCCAGCTTACAAGGGGGTCACCCCACCTACGAGCAGTACTTC. This encodes CASLQGGHPTYEQYF.

The rearrangement links TRBV6-6 to TRBJ2-2, with D possibly being TRBD1 (5 bases). This CDR3 region has 13 residues. The V and J ends lost 11 bases and 1 base respectively, with 11 bases between them. The germline gives CDR1 MNHNY, CDR2 SVGAGI (reference sequence). The CDR3 loop reads CAALGQNTGELFF. The CDR3 bases are TGTGCCGCCCTGGGGCAGAACACCGGGGAGCTGTTTTTT.

This chain connects TRBV6-2 or TRBV6-3 to TRBJ2-6; no reliable D call. V was cut by 8 bases and J by 1 base, with 6 bases left in between. The CDR3 extends over 13 amino acids. Germline-derived CDR1 and CDR2 are MNHEY and SVGEGT. The CDR3 sequence: CASGESGANVLTF. DNA of the CDR3: TGTGCCAGCGGGGAATCTGGGGCCAACGTCCTGACTTTC.

In nucleotides, the CDR3 is TGTGCCAGCACCCGGGACAGATCCTACGAGCAGTACTTC. This translates into CASTRDRSYEQYF. The chain carries TRBV10-3 and TRBJ2-7, with 7 positions matching TRBD1. V dropped 10 bases and J dropped 1; count of bases not matched to a gene: 7. The germline V gene has CDR1 ENHRY and CDR2 SYGVKD. The CDR3 totals 13 residues.

The chain carries TRBV10-3 and TRBJ1-6; D remains unclear. The CDR3 length is 15 residues. V lost 3 bases and J lost 9, with 15 bases in between. Per germline, CDR1 ENHRY and CDR2 SYGVKD. This CDR3 is CAISDKGQESSPLHF. CDR3 in DNA: TGTGCCATCAGTGATAAGGGCCAGGAAAGTTCACCCCTCCACTTT.

The chain joins TRBV6-1 to TRBJ2-7, with 7 nucleotides matching TRBD1. The CDR3 length is 13 residues. The J segment lost 2 bases and the V segment lost 7 bases, leaving 5 bases of the junction unmatched. Germline V gene sequence: CDR1 MNHNS, CDR2 SASEGT. DNA of the CDR3: TGTGCCAGCACGAGGACAGGTACCTACGAGCAGTACTTC. It yields the protein CASTRTGTYEQYF.

This clonotype showed up just a few times. This rearrangement joins TRBV12-3 or TRBV12-4 to TRBJ2-2; a weak D match, TRBD1 (6 bases). Between the trimmed V and J ends, which lost 3 bases and 6 bases, there was a span of 17 bases. This CDR3 region has 16 residues. Written as DNA, the CDR3 is TGTGCCAGCAGTTTCGATGTACAGGGAAGCGCCGGGGAGCTGTTTTTT. Translation: CASSFDVQGSAGELFF.

The chain recombines TRBV6-5 with TRBJ1-2, with 10 bases that match TRBD1. Germline CDR1 is MNHEY and CDR2 is SVGAGI. The CDR3 consists of 14 residues. With 2 bases clipped from V and 8 bases from J, the junction kept 5 bases outside the gene matches. The CDR3 nucleotides read TGTGCCAGCAGTTACCGGGACAGGGGTAGAGGCTACACCTTC. It yields the protein CASSYRDRGRGYTF.

The CDR3 region is CASSSRGKGIHEQYF. The CDR3 DNA is TGTGCCAGCAGCTCCAGGGGGAAGGGGATCCACGAGCAGTACTTC. The gene calls are TRBV5-6 and TRBJ2-7; 7 bases are shared with TRBD1. The CDR3 loop spans 15 amino acids. Germline CDR1 and CDR2: SGHDT and YYEEEE. V was pared by 3 bases and J by 5 bases, with 11 bases of the junction left unmatched.

The rearrangement links TRBV5-6 to TRBJ1-1; D gene ambiguous. Per germline, CDR1 SGHDT and CDR2 YYEEEE. Between the trimmed V and J ends, which lost 7 bases and 0 bases, there was a span of 7 bases. CDR3 length: 12 amino acids. The CDR3, as DNA: TGTGCCAGCGGAAGAATGAACACTGAAGCTTTCTTT. It is translated as CASGRMNTEAFF.

The chain employs TRBV11-1 and TRBJ2-5; TRBD2 is a possible D gene (6 bases). CDR1 SGHAT and CDR2 FQDESV come from the germline V gene (reference sequence). Trimming stripped 5 bases from V and 1 base from J, with 11 bases between. The CDR3 runs 14 residues. CDR3 DNA sequence: TGTGCCAGCAGCCGGCGGGGCGGCCAAGAGACCCAGTACTTC. Amino acids: CASSRRGGQETQYF.

CDR3 DNA: TGTGCCTCTACTCCCCGGGACAGAGCCTACGAGCAGTACTTC. Translated, it gives CASTPRDRAYEQYF. V and J are TRBV27 and TRBJ2-7; TRBD1 aligns across 7 bases. This CDR3 spans 14 amino acids. The V segment lost 11 bases and the J segment 2 bases; nucleotides outside the gene matches: 12. The germline CDR1 and CDR2 sequences are MNHEY and SMNVEV (reference sequence).

By frequency in the sample, this clonotype is medium-sized. V gene TRBV15 combines with J gene TRBJ2-2; possibly TRBD1 or TRBD2 for D (5 bases each). This CDR3 region has 15 residues. The germline V gene encodes CDR1 LNHNV and CDR2 YYDKDF (reference sequence). With 1 base removed from V and 7 bases from J, the gap between germline ends came to 13 bases. The CDR3 sequence is CATSRGDVKIGELFF. CDR3 bases: TGTGCCACCAGCAGAGGGGACGTAAAGATCGGGGAGCTGTTTTTT. The full variable domain, with the rest looked up from reference TRBV15 and TRBJ2-2, is DAMVIQNPRYQVTQFGKPVTLSCSQTLNHNVMYWYQQKSSQAPKLLFHYYDKDFNNEADTPDNFQSRRPNTSFCFLDIRSPGLGDTAMYLCATSRGDVKIGELFFGEGSRLTVL.

This clonotype was observed a few times. V and J are TRBV5-4 and TRBJ1-2; D possibly corresponds to TRBD1 (5 bases). The CDR3 sequence is 14 residues long. V lost 0 bases to trimming and J lost 5 bases, with 11 bases between them. The germline V gene encodes CDR1 SGHNT and CDR2 YYREEE (reference sequence). The CDR3 DNA is TGTGCCAGCAGCTTGGGGTCGGGGCGGTATGGCTACACCTTC. Its translation: CASSLGSGRYGYTF.

CDR3 in amino acids: CAWRPGYGYTF. Written as DNA, the CDR3 is TGTGCCTGGAGACCAGGGTATGGCTACACCTTC. This chain connects TRBV30 to TRBJ1-2; a possible D gene is TRBD1 (5 bases). The CDR3 covers 11 residues. The germline V gene encodes CDR1 GTSNPN and CDR2 SVGIG (reference sequence). The V end lost 3 bases, the J end lost 5 bases, and 7 bases lay between the germline ends.

The rearrangement uses TRBV11-3 and TRBJ1-4; D is unresolved. Trimming left V 5 bases short and J 0 bases short, with 13 bases between. This CDR3 contains 16 residues. Per germline, CDR1 SGHNT and CDR2 YENEEA. CDR3 residues: CASSLRGGATNEKLFF. The CDR3 DNA reads as TGTGCCAGCAGCCTTAGAGGCGGGGCAACTAATGAAAAACTGTTTTTT.